Listed here are 29 T cell receptor beta chains from one sample, sequenced in a study of T cell repertoires in cytomegalovirus infection. TCRdb re-called the reads with MiXCR, one entry per CDR3 protein. The table shows 450,000 to 650,000 distinct CDR3 sequences, with less than 30% occurring only once. Source material: PBMCs. The receptors were gathered from a human donor in good health (CMV status not recorded). Some clones in this sample may be carry-over from other donors' samples.

This rearrangement joins TRBV5-1 to TRBJ1-2; weak D call: TRBD1 (6 bases). V was cut by 4 bases and J by 6 bases, with 13 bases left in between. Germline loops: CDR1 SGHRS, CDR2 YFSETQ. This CDR3 has 13 amino acids. CDR3 in amino acids: CASSEADSDGYTF. In nucleotides, the CDR3 is TGCGCCAGCAGCGAGGCGGACAGCGATGGCTACACCTTC.

The chain uses TRBV5-1 and TRBJ2-1, with a tentative D call TRBD1 (5 bases). The germline V gene has CDR1 SGHRS and CDR2 YFSETQ. The CDR3 is 14 residues long. The germline V and J ends were trimmed by 0 bases and 6 bases, with 10 bases remaining between them. Here the CDR3 reads CASSLDPGPNEQFF. As DNA, the CDR3 is TGCGCCAGCAGCTTGGATCCAGGGCCCAATGAGCAGTTCTTC.

The chain has TRBV28 and TRBJ1-5, with TRBD1 identical over 9 bases. CDR3 size: 15 residues. Per germline, CDR1 MDHEN and CDR2 SYDVKM. V lost 6 bases, J lost 5 bases, and 8 bases stayed unmatched. For the CDR3, the DNA is TGTGCCAGCAGAGACGACAGGGGGATATATCAGCCCCAGCATTTT. This encodes CASRDDRGIYQPQHF. The variable domain in full, with the rest retrieved from reference TRBV28 and TRBJ1-5, is DVKVTQSSRYLVKRTGEKVFLECVQDMDHENMFWYRQDPGLGLRLIYFSYDVKMKEKGDIPEGYSVSREKKERFSLILESASTNQTSMYLCASRDDRGIYQPQHFGDGTRLSIL.

This chain uses TRBV6-5 with TRBJ1-6; possibly TRBD1 for D (6 bases). The germline V and J ends were trimmed by 1 base and 4 bases, with 11 bases remaining between them. This CDR3 region has 16 residues. Germline V gene lookup returns CDR1 MNHEY and CDR2 SVGAGI. The CDR3 sequence: CASSYFQGRYNSPLHF. The CDR3 coding sequence is TGTGCCAGCAGTTACTTCCAGGGGCGTTATAATTCACCCCTCCACTTT.

The V gene is TRBV6-1, the J gene TRBJ2-3; D tentatively fits TRBD1 or TRBD2 (5 bases each). Trimming took off 0 bases at V and 6 bases at J, with 13 bases between the two ends. The CDR3 has 15 amino acids. Germline V CDR1 and CDR2: MNHNS, SASEGT. CDR3 region: CASSEALLGEDTQYF. The CDR3 DNA reads as TGTGCCAGCAGTGAAGCGCTCTTGGGGGAGGATACGCAGTATTTT.

This chain joins TRBV6-2 or TRBV6-3 and TRBJ2-5; 7 positions match TRBD1. J was trimmed by 1 base and V by 6 bases; bases with no gene match: 5. The CDR3 spans 14 residues. Germline V gives CDR1 MNHEY, CDR2 SVGEGT. CDR3 protein: CASSSRDSQETQYF. CDR3 nucleotides: TGTGCCAGCAGCAGTCGGGACAGCCAAGAGACCCAGTACTTC.

The sample holds many counts of this clonotype. The chain uses TRBV7-2 and TRBJ2-6; D is possibly TRBD1 (6 bases). The germline CDR1 and CDR2 sequences are SGHTA and FQGNSA. CDR3 length: 19 amino acids. With 3 bases removed from V and 0 bases from J, the gap between germline ends came to 18 bases. CDR3: CASSLPRGFTNSGANVLTF. The CDR3, as DNA: TGTGCCAGCAGCTTGCCCAGGGGCTTCACCAACTCTGGGGCCAACGTCCTGACTTTC.

The sample holds a few counts of this clonotype. V gene TRBV7-2 combines with J gene TRBJ2-7, with TRBD2 matching over 8 bases. The junction had 8 bases not matched to a gene; V was cut back by 5 bases and J by 5 bases. Germline values: CDR1 SGHTA, CDR2 FQGNSA. The CDR3 extends over 14 amino acids. The chain's CDR3 is CASSLTRTSHEQYF. CDR3 bases: TGTGCCAGCAGCCTTACCCGGACTAGCCACGAGCAGTACTTC.

CDR3 amino acids: CAISGTNTGELFF. The CDR3 DNA follows: TGTGCGATTAGCGGTACGAACACCGGGGAGCTGTTTTTT. This sequence joins TRBV24-1 and TRBJ2-2; tentatively, D is TRBD2 (6 bases). The length of the CDR3 is 13 residues. Germline values: CDR1 KGHDR, CDR2 SFDVKD.

This clonotype was recorded many times. The CDR3 DNA is TGTGCCAGCAGCTTAGAATCGAGACTAGCTTCCAATGAGCAGTTCTTC. Translated, it gives CASSLESRLASNEQFF. This sequence joins TRBV7-2 and TRBJ2-1; TRBD2 aligns across 7 bases. V shed 1 base, J shed 6 bases, and the junction held 9 bases outside the gene matches. Germline V gene data show CDR1 as SGHTA and CDR2 as FQGNSA. The CDR3 runs to 16 residues.

This clonotype was detected a few times. The V gene is TRBV5-1, the J gene TRBJ1-1; D unresolved. The CDR3 has 15 residues. In germline, CDR1 is SGHRS, CDR2 YFSETQ. V was pared by 4 bases and J by 5 bases, with 18 bases between. CDR3 DNA: TGCGCCAGCAGCCCCTCCAGTGGGGTGACGACTGAAGCTTTCTTT. It specifies CASSPSSGVTTEAFF. The variable domain in full, with the rest retrieved from reference TRBV5-1 and TRBJ1-1, is KAGVTQTPRYLIKTRGQQVTLSCSPISGHRSVSWYQQTPGQGLQFLFEYFSETQRNKGNFPGRFSGRQFSNSRSEMNVSTLELGDSALYLCASSPSSGVTTEAFFGQGTRLTVV.

V gene TRBV5-5 combines with J gene TRBJ2-3, with 8 positions matching TRBD1. Unmatched junction bases numbered 7, after V lost 4 bases and J lost 0 bases. Germline V lookup: CDR1 SGHKS, CDR2 YYEKEE (reference sequence). The CDR3 spans 16 residues. For the CDR3, the DNA is TGTGCCAGCAGCCGAGACAGGGGATCTAGCACAGATACGCAGTATTTT. This codes for CASSRDRGSSTDTQYF.

The chain recombines TRBV7-3 with TRBJ2-3, with unresolved D. Germline V CDR1 and CDR2: SGHTA, FQGTGA. The CDR3 contains 13 residues. V lost 5 bases and J lost 7, with 13 bases in between. Written as DNA, the CDR3 is TGTGCCAGCAGCGAGTACTCCTCCAATACGCAGTATTTT. Translating gives CASSEYSSNTQYF.

This rearrangement joins TRBV19 to TRBJ2-1; 7 bases are shared with TRBD1. CDR1 and CDR2 (germline): LNHDA, SQIVND (reference sequence). V lost 8 bases to trimming and J lost 6 bases; unmatched junction nucleotides: 7. The CDR3 contains 13 residues. This chain's CDR3 is CASSGQVPNEQFF. The CDR3 DNA follows: TGTGCCAGTTCTGGACAGGTGCCCAATGAGCAGTTCTTC. The entire variable domain, with the rest obtained from reference TRBV19 and TRBJ2-1, is as follows: DGGITQSPKYLFRKEGQNVTLSCEQNLNHDAMYWYRQDPGQGLRLIYYSQIVNDFQKGDIAEGYSVSREKKESFPLTVTSAQKNPTAFYLCASSGQVPNEQFFGPGTRLTVL.

The genes are TRBV4-1 and TRBJ2-7, with unresolved D. V was pared by 1 base and J by 1 base, with 8 bases between. The CDR3 totals 14 residues. CDR1 is MGHRA and CDR2 is YSYEKL in the germline V gene. The DNA of the CDR3 is TGCGCCAGCAGCCAAGCGGTAGGATCCTACGAGCAGTACGTC. This encodes CASSQAVGSYEQYV.

This clonotype was seen a few times. The chain uses TRBV12-3 or TRBV12-4 and TRBJ2-5; 8 bases are shared with TRBD2. The CDR3 contains 14 residues. V was clipped by 7 bases and J by 4 bases; unmatched bases: 8. The CDR3 bases are TGTGCCAGCATAGCGGGAACCTCCCCAGAGACCCAGTACTTC. Amino acid sequence: CASIAGTSPETQYF.

This clonotype was seen more than once but under ten times. The chain recombines TRBV5-5 with TRBJ1-2, with D maybe TRBD1 (5 bases). The CDR3 has 15 amino acids. The ends were cut back, 0 bases at V and 0 bases at J, with 9 bases in the middle. In germline, CDR1 is SGHKS, CDR2 YYEKEE (reference sequence). The CDR3 is CASSLEGSANYGYTF. In DNA, the CDR3 is TGTGCCAGCAGCTTGGAGGGGAGTGCTAACTATGGCTACACCTTC.

At least ten counts were recorded for this clonotype. The gene calls are TRBV4-1 and TRBJ1-4; D is unresolved. CDR3 length equals 13 residues. Per the germline V gene, CDR1 is MGHRA and CDR2 is YSYEKL. V dropped 0 bases and J dropped 8 bases, with 7 bases sitting between them. Here the CDR3 reads CASSQERLEKLFF. The CDR3 DNA reads TGCGCCAGCAGCCAAGAACGGTTGGAAAAACTGTTTTTT.

This clonotype was observed many times. The V gene is TRBV7-2, the J gene TRBJ2-1, with TRBD2 identical over 7 bases. The germline CDR1 and CDR2 sequences are SGHTA and FQGNSA. This CDR3 is 17 amino acids long. V trimming: 1 base; J trimming: 0 bases; junction bases outside the gene matches: 6. This CDR3 reads CASSLVPRGSSYNEQFF. CDR3 nucleotide sequence: TGTGCCAGCAGCTTAGTCCCTCGCGGGAGCTCCTACAATGAGCAGTTCTTC.

J is TRBJ2-7 and V is TRBV19, with 7 bases identical to TRBD1. CDR1 LNHDA and CDR2 SQIVND come from the germline V gene (reference sequence). The CDR3 is 15 residues long. V was clipped by 3 bases and J by 6 bases; unmatched bases: 11. The CDR3 region has the DNA TGTGCCAGTAGTATCAGAGTAGGGACAGTGGGCGAGCAGTACTTC. Its translation is CASSIRVGTVGEQYF.

This clonotype occurred many times. The chain links TRBV7-9 to TRBJ2-1; 8 bases map to TRBD2. The germline gives CDR1 SEHNR, CDR2 FQNEAQ (reference sequence). V shed 5 bases and J 9 bases; nucleotides not matched to a gene: 3. This CDR3 has 12 amino acids. The DNA for the CDR3 is TGTGCCAGCAGCCCACGGGGGGGTGAGCAGTTCTTC. Its protein product is CASSPRGGEQFF.

This clonotype has just a few counts. J is TRBJ1-3 and V is TRBV7-8; D perhaps matches TRBD1 (5 bases). In germline, CDR1 is SGHVS, CDR2 FQNEAQ. The CDR3 sequence is 15 residues long. Trimming stripped 6 bases from V and 4 bases from J, with 16 bases between. CDR3 in amino acids: CASSGGRGIGNTIYF. CDR3 nucleotides: TGTGCCAGCAGTGGAGGCCGGGGGATCGGAAACACCATATATTTT.

The chain has TRBV12-3 or TRBV12-4 and TRBJ2-7, with 7 positions matching TRBD1. Trimming cost V 6 bases and J 6 bases; bases outside gene matches: 8. This CDR3 region has 13 residues. The CDR3 loop reads CASRLSGQSEQYF. The CDR3 DNA sequence: TGTGCCAGCAGACTCTCGGGACAGAGCGAGCAGTACTTC.

In its sample, this clonotype was seen a few times. The V call is TRBV6-2 or TRBV6-3, the J call TRBJ2-7; 7 nucleotides line up with TRBD1. Losses at the gene ends were 6 bases for V and 6 bases for J; bases not matched to a gene: 8. CDR1 is MNHEY, CDR2 SVGEGT, per germline. The CDR3 runs to 13 residues. The CDR3 region is CASSFDRAREQYV. CDR3 sequence (DNA): TGTGCCAGCAGCTTCGACAGGGCGCGCGAGCAGTACGTC.

This clonotype has ten or more counts. This chain joins TRBV7-3 and TRBJ2-1, with D tentatively TRBD1 or TRBD2 (5 bases each). Trimming shortened V by 2 bases and J by 9 bases, and 14 bases separated the two germline ends. Germline CDR1 is SGHTA and CDR2 is FQGTGA. The CDR3 runs 14 residues. The CDR3: CASSLRPGRSEQFF. CDR3 DNA: TGTGCCAGCAGCTTACGGCCGGGACGCAGTGAGCAGTTCTTC.

This sequence joins TRBV5-6 and TRBJ1-1, with D tentatively TRBD1 (5 bases). Germline assignment: CDR1 SGHDT and CDR2 YYEEEE. Between the trimmed V and J ends, which lost 4 bases and 3 bases, there was a span of 13 bases. The CDR3 sequence is 14 residues long. CDR3 nucleotide sequence: TGTGCCAGCAGCAGGGGCACCGGATACACTGAAGCTTTCTTT. Translation: CASSRGTGYTEAFF.

The V and J genes are TRBV5-1 and TRBJ2-5, with D perhaps TRBD2 (5 bases). This CDR3 spans 12 amino acids. The ends were cut back, 4 bases at V and 2 bases at J, with 6 bases in the middle. Germline V gene lookup returns CDR1 SGHRS and CDR2 YFSETQ. CDR3 region: CASSRRQETQYF. In nucleotides, the CDR3 is TGCGCCAGCAGCCGGAGGCAAGAGACCCAGTACTTC.

The chain employs TRBV27 and TRBJ2-1, with 8 bases lining up with TRBD2. CDR3 length equals 11 residues. Germline V CDR1 and CDR2: MNHEY, SMNVEV (reference sequence). With V trimmed by 4 bases and J by 13 bases, 3 bases remained unmatched. The CDR3 loop is CASSSGTSQFF. Here the CDR3 DNA reads TGTGCCAGCAGTTCCGGGACTAGTCAGTTCTTC.

The chain couples TRBV28 to TRBJ1-6, with D unresolved. Trimming pared 3 bases from V and 10 bases from J, leaving 13 bases between. The CDR3 is 14 residues long. Germline V gene lookup returns CDR1 MDHEN and CDR2 SYDVKM. CDR3 residues: CASSFQPARSPLHF. The CDR3 nucleotides read TGTGCCAGCAGTTTTCAACCCGCACGATCACCCCTCCACTTT.